This T cell receptor (beta chain) was sequenced for a study of molecular identifiers for immune sequencing clone quantification. Whole-study results and caveats: Underestimated sizes of highly expanded clones could result from identical TCR molecules that share a barcode.

The CDR3 is 16 residues long. Using its own MiXCR run on the PCR reads, TCRdb lists one record per CDR3 protein. This table has approximately 97,000 distinct CDR3 sequences, about 32% appearing once. Concerning this clonotype: What it binds is unknown.

The sequence was collected from a human donor in good health. Some libraries in this study had Jurkat cell RNA spiked in. Sequencing was done on a sample of naive CD8+ T cells from blood, with Jurkat cell RNA spiked in. Subset noted: FACS-sorted CD8+CD4-CCR7+CD45RA+ naive T cells. The chain recombines TRBV21-1 with TRBJ2-7. TRBV21-1 is described as a pseudogene. CDR3 in DNA: TGTGCCAGCAGCAAACTCAGGCGGTTTCAATCCTACGAGCAGTACTTC. Protein sequence: CASSKLRRFQSYEQYF.